This TCR beta chain was sequenced in a study of CD8 T cells in Susac syndrome. This clonotype occurred a few times. Its matching antigen is unknown. The CDR3 covers 13 residues. Trimming took 5 bases from V and 0 from J, leaving 5 bases between them. Germline CDR1 MNHNY, CDR2 SVGAGI (reference sequence). Findings of the study overall: Individuals included in the TCR sequencing and HLA analysis were acknowledged by the study to be relatively few in number.

RNA was extracted with the RNeasy kit, and a quantity of roughly 0.45 to 1 ug was reverse transcribed using random hexamers. Across 54 Vbeta and 13 Jbeta, immunoSEQ multiplex PCR amplified TCR beta CDR3. TCRdb recomputed calls from the immunoSEQ multiplex PCR reads with MiXCR, one row per CDR3 protein. This sample yields 400,000 or so distinct CDR3 sequences, of which roughly 85% are seen a single time; 0.12% belongs to the top ten. Sequencing used CD8+ T cells from PBMCs. The genes are TRBV6-6 and TRBJ1-3; D not resolved. The sequence derives from a human donor with multiple sclerosis. The CDR3 nucleotides are TGTGCCAGCAGTGCTGGCTCTGGAAACACCATATATTTT. Amino acids: CASSAGSGNTIYF.